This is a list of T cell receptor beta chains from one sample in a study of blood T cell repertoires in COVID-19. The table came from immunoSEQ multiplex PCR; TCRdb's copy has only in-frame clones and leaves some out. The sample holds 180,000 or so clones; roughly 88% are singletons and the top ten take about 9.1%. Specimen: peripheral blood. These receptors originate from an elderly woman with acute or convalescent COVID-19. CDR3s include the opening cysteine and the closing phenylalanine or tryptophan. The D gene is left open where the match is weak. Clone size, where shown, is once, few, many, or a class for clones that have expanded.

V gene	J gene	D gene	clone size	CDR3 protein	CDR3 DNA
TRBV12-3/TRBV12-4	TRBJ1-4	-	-	CASSLNEKLFF	TGTGCCAGCAGCCTTAATGAAAAACTGTTTTTT
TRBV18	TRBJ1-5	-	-	CASSPLTGFDQPQHF	TGTGCCAGCTCACCACTAACGGGGTTCGATCAGCCCCAGCATTTT
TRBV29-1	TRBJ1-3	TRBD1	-	CSVSLGTGLNTIYF	TGCAGCGTTTCACTTGGGACAGGGTTAAACACCATATATTTT
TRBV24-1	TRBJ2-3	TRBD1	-	CATSDSGQGRADTQYF	TGTGCCACCAGTGATTCCGGACAGGGCAGGGCAGATACGCAGTATTTT
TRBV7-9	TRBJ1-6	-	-	CASSLRAGGSPLHF	TGTGCCAGCAGCTTAAGGGCTGGGGGCTCACCCCTCCACTTT
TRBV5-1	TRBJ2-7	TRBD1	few	CASSLRTGGGYEQYF	TGCGCCAGCAGCTTACGGACAGGGGGCGGCTACGAGCAGTACTTC
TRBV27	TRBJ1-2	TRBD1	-	CASSLFGQGGYGYTF	TGTGCCAGCAGTCTTTTCGGACAGGGCGGGTATGGCTACACCTTC
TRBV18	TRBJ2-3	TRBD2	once	CASPLAGGSTDTQYF	TGTGCCAGCCCCCTAGCGGGGGGGTCCACAGATACGCAGTATTTT
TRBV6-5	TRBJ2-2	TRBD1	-	CASIRTGLNTGELFF	TGTGCCAGCATTCGGACAGGGTTAAACACCGGGGAGCTGTTTTTT
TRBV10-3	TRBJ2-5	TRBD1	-	CAISEAGTGGQETQYF	TGTGCCATCAGTGAGGCTGGGACAGGGGGGCAAGAGACCCAGTACTTC